A single sample gave rise to the 22 T cell receptor beta chains below, sequenced in a study of blood T cells in healthy people across ages. The authors ran a second PCR of roughly 7 to 11 cycles using a sample-barcoded 5' primer and a J-beta primer mix. TCRdb passed the 5' RACE reads through MiXCR, listing each CDR3 protein once. The table lists around 600,000 distinct CDR3 sequences, 40% to 50% of them singletons. Sequencing was carried out using blood. Receptors originate from a man older than 75 in good health.

The chain couples TRBV29-1 to TRBJ2-7, with 10 bases lining up with TRBD1. The junction had 6 bases not matched to a gene; V was cut back by 7 bases and J by 0 bases. There are 14 residues in the CDR3. CDR1 and CDR2 (germline): SQVTM, ANQGSEA. The CDR3 reads CSARQGALSYEQYF. CDR3 nucleotides: TGCAGCGCCCGACAGGGGGCCCTCTCCTACGAGCAGTACTTC.

A word on this clonotype: A much more abundant neighbour one base away suggests this may be a read error. The V call is TRBV7-9, the J call TRBJ2-5; D is uncertain. The germline V gene encodes CDR1 SEHNR and CDR2 FQNEAQ (reference sequence). This CDR3 region has 11 residues. The CDR3 DNA reads as TGTGCCAGCGTTGGTCAAGAGGCCCAGTACTTC. This sequence encodes CASVGQEAQYF.

A few counts support this clonotype. The CDR3 nucleotides read TGCAGCGTACCCGAGGGTCGCCTAGCGGGAGGGATAGATACGCAGTATTTT. Its translation: CSVPEGRLAGGIDTQYF. J is TRBJ2-3 and V is TRBV29-1; 12 bases line up with TRBD2. V lost 6 bases to trimming and J lost 5 bases; unmatched junction nucleotides: 15. The CDR3 runs to 17 residues. Germline V gene sequence: CDR1 SQVTM, CDR2 ANQGSEA.

This chain links TRBV9 with TRBJ1-2; D unresolved. The V gene lost 0 bases and the J gene lost 9 bases, with 15 bases spanning the gap. The germline V gene encodes CDR1 SGDLS and CDR2 YYNGEE. CDR3 length equals 14 residues. CDR3 DNA sequence: TGTGCCAGCAGCGTAGACGGACGTAAAGGGAGCTACACCTTC. Its protein is CASSVDGRKGSYTF.

The V gene is TRBV29-1, the J gene TRBJ2-3; D gene unclear. This CDR3 region has 12 residues. Germline values: CDR1 SQVTM, CDR2 ANQGSEA. Trimming cost V 4 bases and J 4 bases, with 9 bases left between them. CDR3 amino acids: CSVVERADTQYF. The CDR3 DNA reads TGCAGCGTTGTTGAACGCGCAGATACGCAGTATTTT.

The chain has TRBV12-3 or TRBV12-4 and TRBJ2-1; 11 positions match TRBD2. J was trimmed by 7 bases and V by 6 bases; bases with no gene match: 2. The CDR3 is made up of 13 amino acids. The CDR3 coding sequence is TGTGCCAGCAGCGGACTAGCGGGTAATGAGCAGTTCTTC. This codes for CASSGLAGNEQFF.

The rearrangement links TRBV28 to TRBJ2-4, with D possibly being TRBD1 (6 bases). TRBJ2-7 matches the DNA end more closely, so the J call is doubtful. CDR1 is MDHEN, CDR2 SYDVKM, per germline. The CDR3 runs to 16 residues. The CDR3 DNA sequence: TGTGCCAGCATCCACACACCGGGCAGGGGCAGCTACGAGCAGTACTTC. As protein: CASIHTPGRGSYEQYF.

This clonotype has a handful of counts. The chain joins TRBV4-1 to TRBJ1-4; 8 bases agree with TRBD1. The germline CDR1 and CDR2 sequences are MGHRA and YSYEKL. Trimming at V came to 4 bases and at J to 6 bases, leaving 7 bases not matched to a gene. The CDR3 extends over 15 amino acids. The CDR3 spells CASSPPGQEDEKLFF. The CDR3 bases are TGCGCCAGCAGCCCACCGGGACAGGAAGATGAAAAACTGTTTTTT.

The chain couples TRBV7-3 to TRBJ2-1; 7 bases line up with TRBD2. CDR1 and CDR2 from the germline V gene are SGHTA and FQGTGA. The CDR3 spans 14 residues. The junction had 4 bases not matched to a gene; V was cut back by 3 bases and J by 5 bases. This CDR3 is CASSLAGTNNEQFF. CDR3 nucleotide sequence: TGTGCCAGCAGCTTGGCCGGGACTAACAATGAGCAGTTCTTC.

In this sample, this clonotype turned up a few times. V gene TRBV20-1 combines with J gene TRBJ2-7; 11 bases are a match to TRBD2. Germline CDR1 and CDR2: DFQATT and SNEGSKA (reference sequence). The J segment lost 2 bases and the V segment lost 5 bases, leaving 5 bases of the junction unmatched. The CDR3 length is 14 residues. This CDR3 is CSASLAGAAYEQYF. CDR3 DNA sequence: TGCAGTGCTTCACTAGCGGGAGCCGCCTACGAGCAGTACTTC.

The genes are TRBV2 and TRBJ2-4; a weak D match, TRBD1 (5 bases). The DNA end favors TRBJ2-7, so the J call may be wrong. The CDR3 runs 13 residues. Germline-derived CDR1 and CDR2 are SNHLY and FYNNEI. The CDR3 nucleotides are TGTGCCAGCAGGAGGTCGTGGGGCAACGAGCAGTACTTC. Translating gives CASRRSWGNEQYF.

This clonotype has only a few counts. This sequence joins TRBV4-3 and TRBJ2-3; D may match TRBD1 or TRBD2 (5 bases each). The CDR3 spans 17 residues. Trimming shortened V by 4 bases and J by 4 bases, and 21 bases separated the two germline ends. Germline CDR1 is LGHNA and CDR2 is YSLEER. Here the CDR3 reads CASSPSGTGTVADTQYF. The CDR3 DNA sequence: TGCGCCAGCAGCCCGAGTGGGACGGGGACGGTGGCAGATACGCAGTATTTT.

This clonotype was picked up a small number of times. The rearrangement uses TRBV7-9 and TRBJ2-7, with a weak D call TRBD2 (6 bases). The CDR3 extends over 16 amino acids. Germline lookup yields CDR1 SEHNR and CDR2 FQNEAQ (reference sequence). V shed 5 bases and J shed 5 bases, with 22 bases lying between them. The CDR3 DNA is TGTGCCAGCAGCCCCAAGTCATGGAGGGTAGGGGACGAGCAGTACTTC. Translation: CASSPKSWRVGDEQYF.

This clonotype was found a few times. The chain carries TRBV7-2 and TRBJ2-1; D is unresolved. Germline V gene sequence: CDR1 SGHTA, CDR2 FQGNSA. Trimming removed 2 bases at V and 2 bases at J, with 13 bases between. This CDR3 region has 16 residues. CDR3 in DNA: TGTGCCAGCAGCTTACGGTGGGGATCGGCCTACAATGAGCAGTTCTTC. It codes for CASSLRWGSAYNEQFF.

The chain employs TRBV7-2 and TRBJ2-1; TRBD2 is a possible D gene (6 bases). The germline gives CDR1 SGHTA, CDR2 FQGNSA. V gave up 5 bases and J gave up 5 bases, with 16 bases separating them. The CDR3 loop spans 15 amino acids. CDR3 nucleotide sequence: TGTGCCAGCAGCCTAAAGCGGGCCCTAGACAATGAGCAGTTCTTC. As protein: CASSLKRALDNEQFF. Combining the CDR3 with reference TRBV7-2 and TRBJ2-1 gives the whole variable domain GAGVSQSPSNKVTEKGKDVELRCDPISGHTALYWYRQSLGQGLEFLIYFQGNSAPDKSGLPSDRFSAERTGGSVSTLTIQRTQQEDSAVYLCASSLKRALDNEQFFGPGTRLTVL.

The gene calls are TRBV7-8 and TRBJ1-1, with 8 nucleotides matching TRBD1. Per the germline V gene, CDR1 is SGHVS and CDR2 is FQNEAQ. J was trimmed by 4 bases and V by 1 base; bases with no gene match: 8. This CDR3 contains 16 residues. Here the CDR3 DNA reads TGTGCCAGCAGCTTAGTGCAGGGGGCTATTGGCACTGAAGCTTTCTTT. As protein: CASSLVQGAIGTEAFF.

This clonotype came up once. The chain joins TRBV5-1 to TRBJ1-4, with D possibly TRBD1 on 6 matching bases. CDR1 and CDR2 from the germline V gene are SGHRS and YFSETQ. The CDR3 has 15 amino acids. The germline V and J ends were trimmed by 3 bases and 6 bases, with 15 bases remaining between them. CDR3 sequence: CASSSYRARDEKLFF. Here the CDR3 DNA reads TGCGCCAGCAGCTCCTACAGGGCGAGGGATGAAAAACTGTTTTTT. Drawing the rest from reference TRBV5-1 and TRBJ1-4, the complete variable domain is KAGVTQTPRYLIKTRGQQVTLSCSPISGHRSVSWYQQTPGQGLQFLFEYFSETQRNKGNFPGRFSGRQFSNSRSEMNVSTLELGDSALYLCASSSYRARDEKLFFGSGTQLSVL.

The chain couples TRBV28 to TRBJ2-7; perhaps TRBD1 as D (6 bases). This CDR3 spans 14 amino acids. Germline assignment: CDR1 MDHEN and CDR2 SYDVKM. V gave up 0 bases and J gave up 5 bases, with 11 bases separating them. In DNA, the CDR3 is TGTGCCAGCAGTTTATGGGGACAATGGCACGAGCAGTACTTC. Translated, it gives CASSLWGQWHEQYF.

The V call is TRBV7-8, the J call TRBJ2-3, with D hard to call. CDR1 and CDR2 (germline): SGHVS, FQNEAQ. Trimming left V 0 bases short and J 1 base short, with 8 bases between. This CDR3 region has 15 residues. The CDR3 protein is CASSLARWGTDTQYF. The DNA for the CDR3 is TGTGCCAGCAGCTTAGCGCGGTGGGGCACAGATACGCAGTATTTT.

The V call is TRBV5-1, the J call TRBJ2-7; 8 nucleotides line up with TRBD2. CDR3 length: 14 residues. The germline V gene has CDR1 SGHRS and CDR2 YFSETQ. V dropped 5 bases and J dropped 2; count of bases not matched to a gene: 6. The CDR3 sequence is CASRPAGEAYEQYF. The CDR3 DNA is TGCGCCAGCAGGCCAGCGGGGGAAGCCTACGAGCAGTACTTC.

There are a few counts of this clonotype. This may be a read error, as it is one base from a much larger clone. This CDR3 is CASRDSGTAYEQYF. As DNA, the CDR3 is TGTGCCAGCAGAGATTCCGGGACAGCCTACGAGCAGTACTTC. The rearrangement links TRBV6-6 to TRBJ2-7; 7 nucleotides align to TRBD1. Germline V gene data show CDR1 as MNHNY and CDR2 as SVGAGI (reference sequence). The CDR3 is made up of 14 amino acids. V lost 6 bases and J lost 2; bases outside the gene matches: 7.

The rearrangement uses TRBV7-9 and TRBJ2-1; 9 bases align to TRBD2. V lost 5 bases to trimming and J lost 7 bases; unmatched junction nucleotides: 9. From germline, CDR1 is SEHNR and CDR2 FQNEAQ (reference sequence). The CDR3 is 15 residues long. The CDR3 loop reads CASSPPSGKGNEQFF. CDR3 coding DNA: TGTGCCAGCAGCCCCCCTAGCGGGAAAGGGAATGAGCAGTTCTTC.